This TCR beta chain was captured in a study of Ad26.COV2.S vaccination and SARS-CoV-2 variants. At the level of the study: Within the COV1001 Ad26.COV2.S trial arm, the donor was enrolled.

Treatment defined: roughly 20 received Ad26.COV2.S at low or high dose, single or two shots; 5 received placebo; per-sample allocation not given. Following the first vaccine or placebo injection, samples were taken on day 63. Repertoires were generated with immunoSEQ multiplex PCR, while TCRdb's copy carries only in-frame clones and drops some. Found here are roughly 320,000 clones, around four fifths of them singletons; the top ten hold approximately 2.2%. The V and J ends lost 4 bases and 5 bases respectively, with 8 bases between them. CDR3 length equals 12 residues. The TCR comes from a person between 18 and 59 years old who received the Ad26.COV2.S COVID-19 vaccine or a placebo. This sample comprised peripheral blood, obtained in a trial of Ad26.COV2.S vaccine versus placebo. The chain recombines TRBV12-3 or TRBV12-4 with TRBJ1-1; D not resolved. This CDR3 reads CASSSLGTEAFF. CDR3 nucleotide sequence: TGTGCCAGCAGTTCTCTAGGGACTGAAGCTTTCTTT.